One T cell receptor (beta chain) is described in this entry. No antigen is known for it. The record originates from a study of cytomegalovirus exposure and HLA in healthy donors. V was pared by 4 bases and J by 0 bases, with 13 bases between. In germline, CDR1 is SGDLS, CDR2 YYNGEE. The CDR3 length is 15 residues. PCR used 60 Vbeta primers and 13 Jbeta primers. Sequencing used immunoSEQ multiplex PCR; TCRdb keeps in-frame clones, though not all of them. Of roughly 97,000 clones detected, roughly 78% appear once; the ten largest clones hold around 1.5%. Study-level points and caveats: TCR beta V- and J-gene trimming was later associated with a missense DCLRE1C variant. A likely sequencing artifact accounted for one observed cluster of highly shared sequence variants.

This clonotype was sampled from a woman aged 40 to 50 in good health and CMV-seronegative. Material: PBMCs. The chain has TRBV9 and TRBJ1-2; D is perhaps TRBD1 (6 bases). CDR3 DNA sequence: TGTGCCAGCAGCTTCCGGGACACAACTAACTATGGCTACACCTTC. Its translation: CASSFRDTTNYGYTF.